The sequence of this TCR beta chain was determined in a study of T-cell reconstitution after alpha-beta-depleted transplantation in children. Unique molecular identifiers were used in preparing the TCRbeta library. TCRdb itself ran the PCR reads through MiXCR, one entry per CDR3 protein. This table has approximately 350,000 distinct CDR3 sequences, about 14% appearing once. The CDR3 covers 18 residues. V lost 3 bases to trimming and J lost 1 base; unmatched junction nucleotides: 5. CDR1 and CDR2 from the germline V gene are LGHNA and YSLEER. The TCR sequence derives from a human donor who donated a stem cell graft to a child with Fanconi anemia. Sequencing used PBMCs, obtained from the stem cell graft. V usage is TRBV4-3 and J usage is TRBJ2-6, with TRBD1 matching 11 bases. CDR3: CASSQFGQGASGANVLTF. The CDR3 coding sequence is TGCGCCAGCAGCCAGTTTGGACAGGGGGCGTCTGGGGCCAACGTCCTGACTTTC.